This entry lists 14 T cell receptor beta chains sequenced from one sample in a study of CD8 T cells in ankylosing spondylitis. From the 5' RACE reads, TCRdb called clonotypes with MiXCR, one entry per CDR3 protein. This sample yields 150,000 to 200,000 distinct CDR3 sequences, of which about a third are seen a single time; 6% belongs to the top ten. Input material: synovial fluid, either unsorted or a sorted T cell fraction (not recorded which). The receptors shown here come from a male donor with ankylosing spondylitis.

The chain employs TRBV18 and TRBJ1-1; perhaps TRBD1 as D (5 bases). Trimming took off 6 bases at V and 7 bases at J, with 9 bases between the two ends. Looked up from germline, CDR1 is KGHSH and CDR2 is LQKENI. The CDR3 contains 11 residues. This CDR3 reads CASSAGGEAFF. Here the CDR3 DNA reads TGTGCCAGCTCCGCCGGGGGTGAAGCTTTCTTT.

The chain is built from TRBV28 and TRBJ1-6; no definite D call. There are 13 residues in the CDR3. Trimming pared 6 bases from V and 7 bases from J, leaving 10 bases between. Germline CDR1 is MDHEN and CDR2 is SYDVKM. CDR3 protein: CASRQGPNSPLHF. CDR3 DNA: TGTGCCAGCAGACAAGGACCGAATTCACCCCTCCACTTT.

This clonotype showed up many times. This chain connects TRBV25-1 to TRBJ1-6; D remains ambiguous. Germline CDR1 and CDR2: MGHDK and SYGVNS. Trimming took off 3 bases at V and 7 bases at J, with 7 bases between the two ends. The CDR3 totals 13 residues. CDR3 region: CASSDAYNSPLHF. In DNA, the CDR3 is TGTGCCAGCAGTGACGCATACAATTCACCCCTCCACTTT.

This clonotype was seen only a few times. V usage is TRBV28 and J usage is TRBJ2-7, with TRBD2 matching over 13 bases. CDR3 length: 15 amino acids. Germline loops: CDR1 MDHEN, CDR2 SYDVKM. V dropped 5 bases and J dropped 4; count of bases not matched to a gene: 5. The CDR3 region has the DNA TGTGCCAGCAGTCTACTAGCGGGAGGGCGTTACGAGCAGTACTTC. It codes for CASSLLAGGRYEQYF. The full variable domain, with the rest looked up from reference TRBV28 and TRBJ2-7, is DVKVTQSSRYLVKRTGEKVFLECVQDMDHENMFWYRQDPGLGLRLIYFSYDVKMKEKGDIPEGYSVSREKKERFSLILESASTNQTSMYLCASSLLAGGRYEQYFGPGTRLTVT.

Only a few counts were recorded for this clonotype. The V call is TRBV11-2, the J call TRBJ2-1; a weak D match, TRBD2 (8 bases). The V end was cut by 6 bases, the J end by 6 bases, with 18 bases between. Germline V lookup: CDR1 SGHAT, CDR2 FQNNGV. The CDR3 is 15 residues long. The CDR3: CASRTGLAGINEQFF. CDR3 in DNA: TGTGCCAGCAGGACAGGGTTAGCGGGGATCAATGAGCAGTTCTTC. The full variable domain, rest sourced from reference TRBV11-2 and TRBJ2-1, is EAGVAQSPRYKIIEKRQSVAFWCNPISGHATLYWYQQILGQGPKLLIQFQNNGVVDDSQLPKDRFSAERLKGVDSTLKIQPAKLEDSAVYLCASRTGLAGINEQFFGPGTRLTVL.

This clonotype was seen a few times. The rearrangement links TRBV12-3 or TRBV12-4 to TRBJ2-7, with 14 bases matching TRBD2. With V trimmed by 5 bases and J by 2 bases, 5 bases remained unmatched. CDR3 length: 16 amino acids. The DNA for the CDR3 is TGTGCCAGCAGTCCTTTGGGACTAGCGGGGGCCTACGAGCAGTACTTC. Translated: CASSPLGLAGAYEQYF.

As for this clonotype: Just one base apart from a much larger clone, this may be a read error. The chain links TRBV25-1 to TRBJ2-3; 8 bases line up with TRBD2. With V trimmed by 5 bases and J by 2 bases, 6 bases remained unmatched. The CDR3 length is 15 residues. Germline assignment: CDR1 MGHDK and CDR2 SYGVNS. In DNA form, the CDR3 reads TGTGCCAGCAGTCATACTAGCGGCTACACAGATACGCAGTATTTT. It translates to CASSHTSGYTDTQYF. Based on the CDR3 plus reference TRBV25-1 and TRBJ2-3, the full variable domain is EADIYQTPRYLVIGTGKKITLECSQTMGHDKMYWYQQDPGMELHLIHYSYGVNSTEKGDLSSESTVSRIRTEHFPLTLESARPSHTSQYLCASSHTSGYTDTQYFGPGTRLTVL.

This clonotype turned up a few times. The chain recombines TRBV20-1 with TRBJ2-1; 10 nucleotides line up with TRBD2. This CDR3 has 17 residues. Germline-derived CDR1 and CDR2 are DFQATT and SNEGSKA (reference sequence). The J segment lost 6 bases and the V segment lost 0 bases, leaving 11 bases of the junction unmatched. The CDR3 DNA reads as TGCAGTGCTAGAGATAGTAAAACTAGCGGGGTCCGCAATGAGCAGTTCTTC. Amino acids: CSARDSKTSGVRNEQFF.

The table lists this clonotype with a few counts. The V gene is TRBV9, the J gene TRBJ2-5, with 7 bases identical to TRBD2. Germline V CDR1 and CDR2: SGDLS, YYNGEE. After removal of 0 bases from V and 1 base from J, the junction contained 12 bases not matched to a gene. CDR3 length: 18 residues. CDR3 sequence (DNA): TGTGCCAGCAGCGTAGGGACGACTGGCGGGAGCCCCCAAGAGACCCAGTACTTC. Protein sequence: CASSVGTTGGSPQETQYF.

The chain links TRBV12-3 or TRBV12-4 to TRBJ2-1; TRBD1 agrees at 11 bases. After removal of 5 bases from V and 8 bases from J, the junction contained 5 bases not matched to a gene. The CDR3 sequence is 14 residues long. The CDR3 here is CASSRSGQGDEQFF. CDR3 sequence (DNA): TGTGCCAGCAGTAGATCGGGACAGGGGGATGAGCAGTTCTTC.

The chain recombines TRBV18 with TRBJ2-7; D is possibly TRBD1 (6 bases). With 3 bases removed from V and 2 bases from J, the gap between germline ends came to 14 bases. The germline V gene has CDR1 KGHSH and CDR2 LQKENI. CDR3 size: 15 residues. CDR3 residues: CASSPVGQGPYEQYF. DNA for the CDR3: TGTGCCAGCTCACCCGTCGGGCAGGGGCCCTACGAGCAGTACTTC.

V usage is TRBV6-5 and J usage is TRBJ2-1, with D perhaps matching TRBD1 (6 bases). Germline V CDR1 and CDR2: MNHEY, SVGAGI. The V gene lost 2 bases and the J gene lost 8 bases, with 13 bases spanning the gap. This CDR3 comprises 14 residues. CDR3 amino acids: CASSYEPNRDEQFF. In DNA, the CDR3 is TGTGCCAGCAGTTACGAGCCAAACAGGGATGAGCAGTTCTTC.

This CDR3 reads CASRHRQGVTGELFF. Here the CDR3 DNA reads TGTGCCAGCAGGCACAGACAGGGGGTGACCGGGGAGCTGTTTTTT. The chain is built from TRBV7-2 and TRBJ2-2, with 9 bases aligning to TRBD1. The V segment lost 6 bases and the J segment 5 bases; nucleotides outside the gene matches: 7. This CDR3 spans 15 amino acids. Germline V gene lookup returns CDR1 SGHTA and CDR2 FQGNSA.

This clonotype was detected ten times or more. This chain connects TRBV10-3 to TRBJ2-3; 11 nucleotides match TRBD2. The CDR3 consists of 15 residues. Germline lookup yields CDR1 ENHRY and CDR2 SYGVKD. Unmatched junction bases numbered 9, after V lost 6 bases and J lost 7 bases. The DNA of the CDR3 is TGTGCCATCAGCTCGACTAGCGGGAAATCATATACGCAGTATTTT. Translating gives CAISSTSGKSYTQYF.